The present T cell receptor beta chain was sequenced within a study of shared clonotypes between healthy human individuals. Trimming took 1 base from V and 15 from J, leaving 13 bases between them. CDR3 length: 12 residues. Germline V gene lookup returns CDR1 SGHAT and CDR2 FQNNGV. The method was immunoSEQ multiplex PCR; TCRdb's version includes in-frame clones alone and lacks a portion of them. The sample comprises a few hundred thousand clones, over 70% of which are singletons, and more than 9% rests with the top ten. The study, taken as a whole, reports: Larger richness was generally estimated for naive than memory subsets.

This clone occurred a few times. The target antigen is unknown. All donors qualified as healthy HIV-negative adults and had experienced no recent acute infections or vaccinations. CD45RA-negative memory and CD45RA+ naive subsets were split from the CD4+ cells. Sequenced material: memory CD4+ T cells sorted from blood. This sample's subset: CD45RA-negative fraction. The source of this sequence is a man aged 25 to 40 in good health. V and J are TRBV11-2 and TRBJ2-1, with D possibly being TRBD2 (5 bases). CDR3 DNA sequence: TGTGCCAGCAGCTTAGGTCGGGGTACGCTGTTCTTC. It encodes CASSLGRGTLFF. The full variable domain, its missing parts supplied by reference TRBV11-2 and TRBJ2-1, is EAGVAQSPRYKIIEKRQSVAFWCNPISGHATLYWYQQILGQGPKLLIQFQNNGVVDDSQLPKDRFSAERLKGVDSTLKIQPAKLEDSAVYLCASSLGRGTLFFGPGTRLTVL.